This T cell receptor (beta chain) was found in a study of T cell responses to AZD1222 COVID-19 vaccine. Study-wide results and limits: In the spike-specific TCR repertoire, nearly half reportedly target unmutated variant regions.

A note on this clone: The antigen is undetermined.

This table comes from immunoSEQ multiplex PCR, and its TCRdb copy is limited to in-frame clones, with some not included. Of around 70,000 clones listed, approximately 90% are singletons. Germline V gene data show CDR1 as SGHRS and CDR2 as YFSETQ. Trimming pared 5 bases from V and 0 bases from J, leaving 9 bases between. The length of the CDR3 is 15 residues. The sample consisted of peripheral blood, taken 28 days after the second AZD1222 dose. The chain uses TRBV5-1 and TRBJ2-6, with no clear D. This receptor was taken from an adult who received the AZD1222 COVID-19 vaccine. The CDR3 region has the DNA TGCGCCAGCAGTAACAGTTCCTCTGGGGCCAACGTCCTGACTTTC. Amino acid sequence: CASSNSSSGANVLTF.